The table lists the clone carrying this TCR beta chain with a few counts. The antigen remains unidentified. This sample is part of a study of beta chain features in type 1 diabetes. General study results and limits: TCRB CDR3s were moderately but significantly shorter in Type 1 diabetes patients in all four CD4+ subsets.

Expressed TCRB transcripts were sequenced because the isolated RNA had all been reverse transcribed beforehand. Repertoires were generated with immunoSEQ multiplex PCR, while TCRdb's copy carries only in-frame clones and drops some. The sample consists of hundreds of thousands of clones, 15% of them appearing once. The germline gives CDR1 LGHNT, CDR2 FRNRAP. V shed 3 bases, J shed 4 bases, and the junction held 9 bases outside the gene matches. This CDR3 is built from 17 residues. The chain joins TRBV12-5 to TRBJ2-5, with 12 bases identical to TRBD2. The TCR originated in a man aged 18 to 30 with type 1 diabetes. What was sequenced was naive CD4+ T cells from blood. The CDR3 sequence is CASGFSSPSGRGETQYF. In DNA form, the CDR3 reads TGTGCTAGTGGTTTCTCCTCCCCTAGCGGGAGGGGAGAGACCCAGTACTTC.